This TCR beta chain was identified during a study of early T cells in non-severe SARS-CoV-2 infection. TCRdb re-derived calls from the 5' RACE reads in MiXCR, one entry per CDR3 protein. The sample holds about 72,000 distinct CDR3 sequences; around 9% are singletons and the top ten take approximately 3%. This CDR3 is built from 13 residues. The germline CDR1 and CDR2 sequences are MNHEY and SVGEGT. V was cut by 6 bases and J by 6 bases, with 15 bases left in between. Sequencing used whole blood. This clonotype originated in an adult who was a healthcare worker with PCR-confirmed SARS-CoV-2 infection or an uninfected control (not recorded which). This chain links TRBV6-2 or TRBV6-3 with TRBJ2-7; D unresolved. The CDR3 nucleotides are TGTGCCAGCAGAATGGGTTTGGACCGCGAGCAGTACTTC. Amino acids: CASRMGLDREQYF.